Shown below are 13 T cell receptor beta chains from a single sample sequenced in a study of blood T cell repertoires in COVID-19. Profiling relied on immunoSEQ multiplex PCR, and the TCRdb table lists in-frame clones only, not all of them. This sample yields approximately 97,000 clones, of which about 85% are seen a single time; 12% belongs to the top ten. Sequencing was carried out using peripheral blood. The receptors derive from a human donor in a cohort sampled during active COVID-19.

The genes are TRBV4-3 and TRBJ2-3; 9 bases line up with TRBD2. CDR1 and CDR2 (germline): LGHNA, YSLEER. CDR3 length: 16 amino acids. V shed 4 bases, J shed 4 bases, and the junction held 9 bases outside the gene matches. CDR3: CASSRSGEREADTQYF. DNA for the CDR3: TGCGCCAGCAGCCGTTCCGGGGAGCGGGAGGCAGATACGCAGTATTTT.

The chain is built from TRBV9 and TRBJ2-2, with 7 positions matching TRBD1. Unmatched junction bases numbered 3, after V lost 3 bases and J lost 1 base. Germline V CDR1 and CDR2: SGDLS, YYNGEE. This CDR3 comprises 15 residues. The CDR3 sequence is CASSGQGVNTGELFF. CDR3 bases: TGTGCCAGCAGCGGACAGGGTGTGAACACCGGGGAGCTGTTTTTT.

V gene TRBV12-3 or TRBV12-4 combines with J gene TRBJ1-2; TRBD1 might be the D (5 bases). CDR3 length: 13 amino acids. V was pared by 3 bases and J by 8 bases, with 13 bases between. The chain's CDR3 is CASSFGGERGYTF. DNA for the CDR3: TGTGCCAGCAGTTTCGGGGGGGAACGGGGCTACACCTTC.

The CDR3 nucleotides are TGTGCCATCACGGGACTAGGCCAAGTGGAGCAGTACTTC. The encoded protein is CAITGLGQVEQYF. The chain employs TRBV10-3 and TRBJ2-7, with 8 bases identical to TRBD2. CDR1 is ENHRY, CDR2 SYGVKD, per germline. V was pared by 7 bases and J by 7 bases, with 9 bases of the junction left unmatched. The CDR3 is made up of 13 amino acids.

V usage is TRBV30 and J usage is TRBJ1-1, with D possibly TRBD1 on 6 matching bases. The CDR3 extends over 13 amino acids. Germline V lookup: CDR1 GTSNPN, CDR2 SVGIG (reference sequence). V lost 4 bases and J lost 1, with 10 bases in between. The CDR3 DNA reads TGTGCCTGGAACGGACAGCAGAACACTGAAGCTTTCTTT. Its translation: CAWNGQQNTEAFF.

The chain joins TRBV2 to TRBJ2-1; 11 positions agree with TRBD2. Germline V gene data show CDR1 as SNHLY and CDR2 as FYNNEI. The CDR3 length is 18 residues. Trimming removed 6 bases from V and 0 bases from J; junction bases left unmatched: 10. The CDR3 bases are TGTGCCAGCAGCACCCCCGGGACTAGCGGCAGCTCCTACAATGAGCAGTTCTTC. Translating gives CASSTPGTSGSSYNEQFF.

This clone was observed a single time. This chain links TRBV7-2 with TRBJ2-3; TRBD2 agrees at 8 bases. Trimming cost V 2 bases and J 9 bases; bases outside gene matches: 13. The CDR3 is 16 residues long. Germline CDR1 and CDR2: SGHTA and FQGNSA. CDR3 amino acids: CASSLNGMAGRVTQYF. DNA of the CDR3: TGTGCCAGCAGCTTAAACGGCATGGCCGGGAGGGTCACGCAGTATTTT.

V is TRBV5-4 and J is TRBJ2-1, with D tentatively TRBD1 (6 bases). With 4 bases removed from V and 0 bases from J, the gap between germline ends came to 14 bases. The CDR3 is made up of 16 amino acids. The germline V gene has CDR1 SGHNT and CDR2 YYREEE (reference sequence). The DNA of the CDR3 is TGTGCCAGCAGCCCCGAGAGGGGGAGCTCCTACAATGAGCAGTTCTTC. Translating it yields CASSPERGSSYNEQFF.

CDR3 protein: CASSLDPGRARTGELFF. In nucleotides, the CDR3 is TGTGCCAGCAGCTTGGACCCCGGGAGGGCGAGAACCGGGGAGCTGTTTTTT. This sequence joins TRBV5-5 and TRBJ2-2; TRBD2 matches at 8 bases. Per germline, CDR1 SGHKS and CDR2 YYEKEE (reference sequence). V lost 0 bases to trimming and J lost 5 bases; unmatched junction nucleotides: 9. The CDR3 is 17 residues long.

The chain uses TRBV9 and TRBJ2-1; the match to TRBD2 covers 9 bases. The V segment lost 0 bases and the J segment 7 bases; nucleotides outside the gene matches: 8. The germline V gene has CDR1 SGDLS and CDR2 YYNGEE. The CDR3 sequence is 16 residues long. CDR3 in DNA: TGTGCCAGCAGCGTAGTAGGGACTAGCAGTGGAAATGAGCAGTTCTTC. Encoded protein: CASSVVGTSSGNEQFF.

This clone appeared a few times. The CDR3 DNA reads as TGCAGCGTTACTCCACAGGGGGGCACAGATACGCAGTATTTT. This translates into CSVTPQGGTDTQYF. V and J are TRBV29-1 and TRBJ2-3, with 8 bases fitting TRBD1. Trimming removed 5 bases from V and 1 base from J; junction bases left unmatched: 5. This CDR3 has 14 residues. Germline V lookup: CDR1 SQVTM, CDR2 ANQGSEA.

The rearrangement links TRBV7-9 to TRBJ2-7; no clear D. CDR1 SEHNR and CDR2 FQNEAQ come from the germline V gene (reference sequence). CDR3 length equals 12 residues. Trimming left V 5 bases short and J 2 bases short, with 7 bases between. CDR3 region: CASSATPYEQYF. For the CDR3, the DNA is TGTGCCAGCAGCGCTACTCCCTACGAGCAGTACTTC.

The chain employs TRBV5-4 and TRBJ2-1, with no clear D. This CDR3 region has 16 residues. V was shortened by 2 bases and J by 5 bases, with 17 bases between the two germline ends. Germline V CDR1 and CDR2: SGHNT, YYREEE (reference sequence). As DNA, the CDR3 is TGTGCCAGCAGCTTTGAAGTGAAAGGTCGGGACAATGAGCAGTTCTTC. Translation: CASSFEVKGRDNEQFF.